The rows below give T cell receptor beta chains drawn from one sample of a study of shared clonotypes between healthy human individuals. Using immunoSEQ multiplex PCR, the repertoire was profiled, and TCRdb retains in-frame clones only, with some absent. The repertoire holds around 330,000 clones, with about 74% as singletons. The sample was memory CD4+ T cells sorted from blood. These receptors were taken from a man aged 25 to 40 in good health. Each CDR3 is given without its conserved first and last residue. Clone size is shown for a subset of rows, as once, few, many or a class of expanded clone.

J gene: TRBJ1-2; V gene: TRBV7-9; clone size: -; CDR3 protein: ASNQILRQEGYT
J gene: TRBJ2-3; V gene: TRBV5-4; clone size: -; CDR3 protein: ASSTGIGQASTDTQY
J gene: TRBJ2-2; V gene: TRBV7-6; clone size: -; CDR3 protein: ASSPAASGTGELF
J gene: TRBJ1-4; V gene: TRBV6-5; clone size: -; CDR3 protein: ASSYGSNEKLF
J gene: TRBJ2-7; V gene: TRBV5-1; clone size: -; CDR3 protein: ASSLGPSGVTSYEQY
J gene: TRBJ2-2; V gene: TRBV2; clone size: -; CDR3 protein: ASTGANTGELF
J gene: TRBJ2-2; V gene: TRBV5-6; clone size: few; CDR3 protein: ASSLVGIEGELF
J gene: TRBJ2-7; V gene: TRBV6-1; clone size: many; CDR3 protein: ASSDGSVEQY
J gene: TRBJ2-3; V gene: TRBV7-9; clone size: -; CDR3 protein: ASSPLSDTQY
J gene: TRBJ2-5; V gene: TRBV7-8; clone size: few; CDR3 protein: ASSLAQETQY
J gene: TRBJ2-2; V gene: TRBV5-1; clone size: -; CDR3 protein: ASSMLWGTGELF
J gene: TRBJ2-2; V gene: TRBV5-1; clone size: few; CDR3 protein: ASSETSGNTGELF
J gene: TRBJ2-7; V gene: TRBV25-1; clone size: once; CDR3 protein: ASSEPGLASPYEQY
J gene: TRBJ1-5; V gene: TRBV5-1; clone size: few; CDR3 protein: ASSLDGDSNQPQH
J gene: TRBJ2-2; V gene: TRBV5-1; clone size: -; CDR3 protein: ASSFLGDDGELF
J gene: TRBJ1-2; V gene: TRBV6-5; clone size: few; CDR3 protein: ASSYQGQWDYGYT
J gene: TRBJ2-4; V gene: TRBV9; clone size: once; CDR3 protein: ASSGRTGVNIQY
J gene: TRBJ1-2; V gene: TRBV15; clone size: few; CDR3 protein: ATSRDIGGGGYT
J gene: TRBJ2-1; V gene: TRBV5-1; clone size: -; CDR3 protein: ASSLVLAGGRYNEQF
J gene: TRBJ2-2; V gene: TRBV19; clone size: -; CDR3 protein: ASRAVSPRGTPRGGELF
J gene: TRBJ2-3; V gene: TRBV7-9; clone size: -; CDR3 protein: ASSSWGITDTQY
J gene: TRBJ1-3; V gene: TRBV5-1; clone size: -; CDR3 protein: ASSDTAISGNTIY
J gene: TRBJ2-3; V gene: TRBV10-2; clone size: many; CDR3 protein: ATSSQGLAGVDTQY
J gene: TRBJ1-2; V gene: TRBV4-1; clone size: few; CDR3 protein: ASSQSGGHNYGYT
J gene: TRBJ2-7; V gene: TRBV5-5; clone size: -; CDR3 protein: ASSNIAGGQGEQY
J gene: TRBJ1-1; V gene: TRBV5-1; clone size: medium-sized; CDR3 protein: ASSLRSTPDTEAF
J gene: TRBJ2-1; V gene: TRBV28; clone size: -; CDR3 protein: ASSLSSGRAYNEQF
J gene: TRBJ2-1; V gene: TRBV25-1; clone size: -; CDR3 protein: ASSGQSGSSYNEQF
J gene: TRBJ2-5; V gene: TRBV9; clone size: -; CDR3 protein: ASSPRTKETQY
J gene: TRBJ2-7; V gene: TRBV20-1; clone size: few; CDR3 protein: SAVGQGRP
J gene: TRBJ2-7; V gene: TRBV7-8; clone size: -; CDR3 protein: ASRGAVASYEQY
J gene: TRBJ1-2; V gene: TRBV7-9; clone size: -; CDR3 protein: ASSRDTNYGYT
J gene: TRBJ1-1; V gene: TRBV2; clone size: -; CDR3 protein: ASSLDRGMGTEAF
J gene: TRBJ2-5; V gene: TRBV6-1; clone size: -; CDR3 protein: ASSEGPFGAQY
J gene: TRBJ1-1; V gene: TRBV7-2; clone size: once; CDR3 protein: ASSLAHSGLTEAF
J gene: TRBJ2-1; V gene: TRBV9; clone size: -; CDR3 protein: ASSVADLSSYNEQF
J gene: TRBJ1-2; V gene: TRBV28; clone size: few; CDR3 protein: ASRIQANGYT
J gene: TRBJ2-3; V gene: TRBV29-1; clone size: many; CDR3 protein: SVELAGVWDTQY
J gene: TRBJ1-2; V gene: TRBV18; clone size: once; CDR3 protein: ASSLDVGDRYGYT
J gene: TRBJ2-5; V gene: TRBV6-1; clone size: -; CDR3 protein: ASSVTSGGETQY
J gene: TRBJ2-7; V gene: TRBV18; clone size: -; CDR3 protein: ASSQASSYEQY
J gene: TRBJ2-7; V gene: TRBV7-9; clone size: once; CDR3 protein: ASGSTGIGYEQY
J gene: TRBJ1-1; V gene: TRBV6-1; clone size: -; CDR3 protein: ASSEPSDLGAF
J gene: TRBJ1-1; V gene: TRBV19; clone size: -; CDR3 protein: ASRPEGGWGTEAF
J gene: TRBJ2-2; V gene: TRBV10-3; clone size: once; CDR3 protein: ALRGSGTTGELF
J gene: TRBJ2-3; V gene: TRBV29-1; clone size: -; CDR3 protein: SVEDPLAGNTDTQY
J gene: TRBJ2-7; V gene: TRBV9; clone size: -; CDR3 protein: ASSVYRGPTYEQY
J gene: TRBJ2-4; V gene: TRBV5-4; clone size: -; CDR3 protein: ASSLGQPGTKNIQY
J gene: TRBJ2-7; V gene: TRBV5-4; clone size: -; CDR3 protein: ASSLGTAGTYEQY
J gene: TRBJ2-5; V gene: TRBV28; clone size: -; CDR3 protein: ASSFPGKETQY